This T cell receptor (beta chain) was sequenced during a study of beta chain features in type 1 diabetes. This clone was detected a few times. V was pared by 1 base and J by 2 bases, with 4 bases of the junction left unmatched. This CDR3 contains 16 residues. Germline CDR1 SSHAT, CDR2 FNYEAQ (reference sequence). Stem cell-like memory, regulatory, central memory and naive CD4+ cells were sorted via CD45RO/CCR7/CD25/CD127/CD95/CD27. Expressed TCRB transcripts were sequenced, since all the RNA that had been isolated was reverse transcribed. An average of around 3.4 million reads was obtained for naive, central memory and regulatory T cell samples. TCRdb keeps only in-frame clones here, not all; method: immunoSEQ multiplex PCR. The sample lists 620,000 or so clones; roughly 16% were seen once.

Sequencing was performed on naive CD4+ T cells from blood. The origin of this receptor is a man aged 18 to 29 in good health. The chain joins TRBV7-7 to TRBJ2-3; 9 bases map to TRBD2. In nucleotides, the CDR3 is TGTGCCAGCAGCTTAGGGGTAGCGGGAGCCACAGATACGCAGTATTTT. Protein sequence: CASSLGVAGATDTQYF.